This T cell receptor beta chain was identified during a study of CD8 T cells in Susac syndrome. An amount of RNA that ranged from 0.5 to 1 ug was reverse transcribed with random hexamers. TCRdb reanalysed the immunoSEQ multiplex PCR reads using MiXCR and keeps one entry per CDR3 protein. The sample lists some 300,000 distinct CDR3 sequences; roughly 85% were seen once. With 3 bases removed from V and 5 bases from J, the gap between germline ends came to 10 bases. The CDR3 is made up of 13 amino acids. This rearrangement joins TRBV12-3 or TRBV12-4 to TRBJ1-1; D gene ambiguous. This clonotype was sampled from a human donor with multiple sclerosis. Sequencing used CD8+ T cells from PBMCs. CDR3: CASSFWDGTEAFF. The CDR3 DNA reads as TGTGCCAGCAGTTTCTGGGATGGTACTGAAGCTTTCTTT.